Ten or more counts support the clone carrying this TCR beta chain. Germline lookup yields CDR1 SGHRS and CDR2 YFSETQ. V gave up 2 bases and J gave up 0 bases; unmatched junction bases: 0. The CDR3 consists of 15 residues. This entry belongs to a study of early T cells in non-severe SARS-CoV-2 infection. TCRdb passed the 5' RACE reads through MiXCR, listing each CDR3 protein once. Of under 70,000 distinct CDR3 sequences listed, 9.5% to 13% are singletons. This sequence joins TRBV5-1 and TRBJ2-1, with 9 bases lining up with TRBD2. The sample consisted of whole blood. The sequence came from an adult who was a healthcare worker with PCR-confirmed SARS-CoV-2 infection or an uninfected control (not recorded which). The CDR3 reads CASSFSGSSYNEQFF. The CDR3 DNA follows: TGCGCCAGCAGCTTTAGCGGGAGCTCCTACAATGAGCAGTTCTTC.